One sample yielded the 28 T cell receptor beta chains listed below, sequenced in a study of regulatory T cells in long-lasting Graves disease. Noted time point: newly diagnosed GD, antithyroid drugs for less than 3 months. The TCR library used RNA extracted from PBMCs. Construction of the TCR beta libraries employed iRepertoire HTBI primers in conjunction with Arm-PCR of CDR3 regions. TCRdb analysed the multiplex PCR reads with MiXCR anew, one entry per CDR3 protein. The sample has about 220,000 distinct CDR3 sequences; approximately 18% are singletons. This sample also belongs to another study, concerning T cells in Graves' hyperthyroidism and ophthalmopathy.

Specimen: peripheral blood mononuclear cells (PBMCs), collected at new diagnosis, from a patient treated with antithyroid drugs. The receptor set was obtained from a woman under 40 with Graves disease.

This clonotype has at least ten counts. The V and J genes are TRBV11-3 and TRBJ2-1, with 12 bases fitting TRBD2. CDR1 is SGHNT, CDR2 YENEEA, per germline. The V segment lost 5 bases and the J segment 4 bases; nucleotides outside the gene matches: 3. The CDR3 has 15 amino acids. In DNA form, the CDR3 reads TGTGCCAGCAGCCTCCTAGCGGGAGGGTACAATGAGCAGTTCTTC. Its translation: CASSLLAGGYNEQFF.

There are many counts of this clonotype. The chain has TRBV28 and TRBJ2-5; 8 bases are a match to TRBD1. The CDR3 loop spans 17 amino acids. J gave up 1 base and V 5 bases, and 12 bases lay outside the gene matches. In germline, CDR1 is MDHEN, CDR2 SYDVKM. The CDR3 loop is CASSLGGQAYFQETQYF. The DNA of the CDR3 is TGTGCCAGCAGTCTAGGGGGACAGGCTTATTTCCAAGAGACCCAGTACTTC.

This clonotype was seen a handful of times. This sequence may be a read error, since a much larger clone differs from it by one base. This chain joins TRBV27 and TRBJ2-3, with TRBD1 matching 10 bases. V was clipped by 9 bases and J by 0 bases; unmatched bases: 3. CDR3 length: 14 amino acids. Germline lookup yields CDR1 MNHEY and CDR2 SMNVEV (reference sequence). In DNA, the CDR3 is TGTGCCAGGACAGGGGGCGCTAGCACAGATACGCAGTATTTT. Translating it yields CARTGGASTDTQYF.

A remark on this clonotype: A read error is the likely source, as a far larger clone sits one nucleotide away. DNA of the CDR3: TGTGCCAGCAGTTACTTAGGGGCCGTGGCTCTCTTT. Its protein is CASSYLGAVALF. The rearrangement uses TRBV6-2 or TRBV6-3 and TRBJ1-1, with D maybe TRBD1 (5 bases). The V gene's germline CDR1 is MNHEY and CDR2 SVGEGT. This CDR3 has 12 amino acids.

This clonotype has a count of ten or more. The V gene is TRBV2, the J gene TRBJ2-2; possible D gene TRBD1, 7 bases. Germline V gives CDR1 SNHLY, CDR2 FYNNEI. The CDR3 loop spans 15 amino acids. V was clipped by 5 bases and J by 4 bases, with 14 bases between them. CDR3: CASSSQGGRTGELFF. DNA of the CDR3: TGTGCCAGCAGTTCGCAGGGGGGTCGCACCGGGGAGCTGTTTTTT.

The sample holds many counts of this clonotype. Written as DNA, the CDR3 is TGTGCCAGCAGTTTGCCGGGACAGGGACACTATGGCTACACCTTC. Its translation: CASSLPGQGHYGYTF. The rearrangement joins TRBV28 to TRBJ1-2; 9 bases are shared with TRBD1. The J segment lost 3 bases and the V segment lost 3 bases, leaving 5 bases of the junction unmatched. This CDR3 has 15 residues. Germline V gene sequence: CDR1 MDHEN, CDR2 SYDVKM.

A few counts support this clonotype. The rearrangement joins TRBV18 to TRBJ1-1, with D possibly matching TRBD1 (6 bases). The CDR3 has 17 residues. Looked up from germline, CDR1 is KGHSH and CDR2 is LQKENI. Deletions cut 3 bases from V and 0 bases from J, with 17 bases between. The CDR3 bases are TGTGCCAGCTCACCTCAGGGGCGAAGTTCCATGAACACTGAAGCTTTCTTT. It specifies CASSPQGRSSMNTEAFF.

The chain uses TRBV9 and TRBJ2-5; possibly TRBD2 for D (5 bases). This CDR3 contains 13 residues. V lost 0 bases to trimming and J lost 7 bases, with 10 bases between them. Germline V gene sequence: CDR1 SGDLS, CDR2 YYNGEE. CDR3 in DNA: TGTGCCAGCAGCGTAGGGACTGGAGGGACCCAGTACTTC. Translation gives CASSVGTGGTQYF.

This clonotype showed up many times. The V and J genes are TRBV7-8 and TRBJ1-2; 10 nucleotides align to TRBD1. Germline V lookup: CDR1 SGHVS, CDR2 FQNEAQ. This CDR3 contains 14 residues. V shed 4 bases and J 7 bases; nucleotides not matched to a gene: 6. CDR3 in DNA: TGTGCCAGCAGCTCGACAGGGGGCGCGGGTGGCTACACCTTC. It codes for CASSSTGGAGGYTF. The variable domain in full, completed from reference TRBV7-8 and TRBJ1-2, reads GAGVSQSPRYKVAKRGQDVALRCDPISGHVSLFWYQQALGQGPEFLTYFQNEAQLDKSGLPSDRFFAERPEGSVSTLKIQRTQQEDSAVYLCASSSTGGAGGYTFGSGTRLTVV.

This clonotype was seen ten or more times. V and J are TRBV4-1 and TRBJ1-4, with D hard to call. The V gene lost 4 bases and the J gene lost 3 bases, with 9 bases spanning the gap. In germline, CDR1 is MGHRA, CDR2 YSYEKL. CDR3 size: 14 residues. In DNA form, the CDR3 reads TGCGCCAGCAGCCTCTCCTCGGCTAATGAAAAACTGTTTTTT. Translation: CASSLSSANEKLFF.

This clonotype came up many times. The genes are TRBV27 and TRBJ2-1; 7 bases align to TRBD1. This CDR3 contains 12 residues. V shed 10 bases and J 12 bases; nucleotides not matched to a gene: 12. Per the germline V gene, CDR1 is MNHEY and CDR2 is SMNVEV (reference sequence). CDR3 residues: CATHDRVSGQFF. CDR3 DNA: TGTGCCACCCACGACAGGGTCTCAGGGCAGTTCTTC.

A few counts support this clonotype. This sequence is one base from a far larger clone and is likely a read error. CDR3 loop: CASSGRLAGTGELFF. CDR3 coding DNA: TGTGCCAGCAGTGGGAGGCTAGCGGGCACCGGGGAGCTGTTTTTT. The V call is TRBV6-2 or TRBV6-3, the J call TRBJ2-2, with 8 bases matching TRBD2. Trimming at V came to 5 bases and at J to 4 bases, leaving 6 bases not matched to a gene. The germline CDR1 and CDR2 sequences are MNHEY and SVGEGT. The CDR3 spans 15 residues.

This clonotype was found many times. The chain carries TRBV6-6 and TRBJ1-6; D may be TRBD1 (6 bases). The V gene's germline CDR1 is MNHNY and CDR2 SVGAGI (reference sequence). With 2 bases removed from V and 9 bases from J, the gap between germline ends came to 20 bases. This CDR3 is built from 17 residues. The CDR3 spells CASSYPSIGGGSSPLHF. Written as DNA, the CDR3 is TGTGCCAGCAGTTACCCGAGTATAGGGGGAGGGAGTTCACCCCTCCACTTT.

The rearrangement uses TRBV12-5 and TRBJ2-1; 11 nucleotides align to TRBD2. In germline, CDR1 is LGHNT, CDR2 FRNRAP. The J segment lost 1 base and the V segment lost 2 bases, leaving 7 bases of the junction unmatched. The CDR3 is made up of 18 amino acids. CDR3 sequence reads: CASGLFAGTSGSYNEQFF. The CDR3 bases are TGTGCTAGTGGTTTGTTCGCCGGGACTAGCGGTTCCTACAATGAGCAGTTCTTC. The full variable domain, with the rest looked up from reference TRBV12-5 and TRBJ2-1, is DARVTQTPRHKVTEMGQEVTMRCQPILGHNTVFWYRQTMMQGLELLAYFRNRAPLDDSGMPKDRFSAEMPDATLATLKIQPSEPRDSAVYFCASGLFAGTSGSYNEQFFGPGTRLTVL.

This clonotype has at least ten counts. This chain joins TRBV11-2 and TRBJ2-3; 12 nucleotides match TRBD2. The CDR3 spans 15 residues. The junction had 4 bases not matched to a gene; V was cut back by 4 bases and J by 5 bases. CDR1 and CDR2 from the germline V gene are SGHAT and FQNNGV. The CDR3 DNA follows: TGTGCCAGCAGCTCGCCTAGCGGGAGGGTAGATACGCAGTATTTT. Residues: CASSSPSGRVDTQYF.

There are many counts of this clonotype. The chain carries TRBV6-1 and TRBJ1-2, with TRBD1 matching over 12 bases. Trimming cost V 6 bases and J 4 bases; bases outside gene matches: 15. Per germline, CDR1 MNHNS and CDR2 SASEGT. The CDR3 consists of 18 residues. The CDR3 is CASRTAPGQGARGYGYTF. The CDR3 bases are TGTGCCAGCAGGACCGCGCCGGGACAGGGGGCGCGGGGCTATGGCTACACCTTC.

This clonotype was seen just once. The CDR3 reads CASRVGLGNGEQFF. In DNA, the CDR3 is TGTGCCAGCAGAGTTGGACTAGGGAACGGTGAGCAGTTCTTC. V usage is TRBV2 and J usage is TRBJ2-1; 7 bases agree with TRBD2. This CDR3 is built from 14 residues. CDR1 is SNHLY and CDR2 is FYNNEI in the germline V gene. Trimming took 6 bases from V and 9 from J; bases not matched to a gene: 11.

This clonotype was found many times. V usage is TRBV2 and J usage is TRBJ2-2; no reliable D call. The CDR3 loop spans 14 amino acids. The germline V gene encodes CDR1 SNHLY and CDR2 FYNNEI. Trimming removed 8 bases from V and 4 bases from J, with 14 bases in between. This chain's CDR3 is CASRKSAITGELFF. Here the CDR3 DNA reads TGTGCCAGCCGAAAATCGGCGATCACCGGGGAGCTGTTTTTT.

This clonotype was counted many times. CDR3 sequence (DNA): TGTGCCAGCAGCCACCCCCTTCTAGCGGGGCACAATGAGCAGTTCTTC. This translates into CASSHPLLAGHNEQFF. The chain carries TRBV7-9 and TRBJ2-1, with 9 bases identical to TRBD2. With 5 bases clipped from V and 5 bases from J, the junction kept 10 bases outside the gene matches. The V gene's germline CDR1 is SEHNR and CDR2 FQNEAQ (reference sequence). The CDR3 is 16 residues long.

This clonotype was detected many times. This chain connects TRBV27 to TRBJ2-1; D remains unclear. Trimming pared 2 bases from V and 7 bases from J, leaving 9 bases between. The germline V gene has CDR1 MNHEY and CDR2 SMNVEV (reference sequence). The CDR3 spans 13 residues. CDR3 protein: CASSLSRLNEQFF. The CDR3 region has the DNA TGTGCCAGCAGTTTAAGTAGGTTGAATGAGCAGTTCTTC.

This clonotype was counted at least ten times. The chain employs TRBV27 and TRBJ2-4, with 11 bases fitting TRBD1. CDR3 length: 13 residues. CDR1 is MNHEY and CDR2 is SMNVEV in the germline V gene (reference sequence). The trim removed 8 bases at V and 7 bases at J, leaving 4 bases unmatched. The CDR3 sequence is CASWTGGANIQYF. CDR3 DNA: TGTGCCAGCTGGACAGGGGGCGCGAACATTCAGTACTTC.

This clonotype was seen ten or more times. The chain carries TRBV28 and TRBJ2-7; the match to TRBD2 covers 10 bases. This CDR3 region has 18 residues. Germline trimming cut 6 bases from V and 4 bases from J; bases unmatched to any gene: 18. Germline-derived CDR1 and CDR2 are MDHEN and SYDVKM. The CDR3 DNA reads TGTGCCAGCAGCCAAGCCGCTAGCGGGAGATCTGTGTGGTACGAGCAGTACTTC. Its protein product is CASSQAASGRSVWYEQYF.

To note about this clonotype: One base away lies a much larger clone, so this may be a sequencing read error. The J gene is TRBJ1-1, the V gene TRBV4-1; no clear D. With 0 bases removed from V and 0 bases from J, the gap between germline ends came to 11 bases. Germline assignment: CDR1 MGHRA and CDR2 YSYEKL. The CDR3 is 16 amino acids. The CDR3, as DNA: TGCGCCAGCAGCCAAGATGGGCGTATCATGAACACTGAAGCTTTCTTT. Protein: CASSQDGRIMNTEAFF.

This clonotype was seen a handful of times. V usage is TRBV20-1 and J usage is TRBJ2-7, with 16 bases matching TRBD2. The V gene end was trimmed by 7 bases and the J gene end by 6 bases; junction bases not matched to a gene: 9. Germline V gene data show CDR1 as DFQATT and CDR2 as SNEGSKA (reference sequence). The CDR3 extends over 15 amino acids. The CDR3 reads CSVGGGLAGGGEQYF. CDR3 sequence (DNA): TGCAGTGTTGGGGGGGGACTAGCGGGAGGGGGCGAGCAGTACTTC.

The table lists this clonotype with many counts. This chain uses TRBV5-1 with TRBJ2-2, with TRBD1 identical over 7 bases. V lost 4 bases to trimming and J lost 4 bases; unmatched junction nucleotides: 7. Germline loops: CDR1 SGHRS, CDR2 YFSETQ. This CDR3 spans 15 amino acids. CDR3 loop: CASSLGDRPTGELFF. The CDR3 region has the DNA TGCGCCAGCAGCCTCGGGGACAGACCCACCGGGGAGCTGTTTTTT.

The chain links TRBV6-4 to TRBJ1-1; perhaps TRBD1 as D (5 bases). The V and J ends lost 6 bases and 0 bases respectively, with 8 bases between them. Germline V CDR1 and CDR2: MRHNA, SNTAGT. The CDR3 is 13 residues long. CDR3 sequence: CASRAGMNTEAFF. CDR3 in DNA: TGTGCCAGCAGGGCAGGGATGAACACTGAAGCTTTCTTT.

On this clonotype: One end of the junction is discordant with germline, which a read error may explain. This chain connects TRBV2 to TRBJ1-6; TRBD1 aligns across 8 bases. The CDR3 is 15 residues long. In germline, CDR1 is SNHLY, CDR2 FYNNEI. This chain's CDR3 is CASGRIGQGNSPLHF. CDR3 nucleotides: TGTGCCAGCGGCCGTATAGGACAGGGCAATTCGCCCCTCCACTTT.

The gene calls are TRBV30 and TRBJ1-2, with no clear D. Germline assignment: CDR1 GTSNPN and CDR2 SVGIG (reference sequence). CDR3 length: 11 residues. Trimming pared 8 bases from V and 1 base from J, leaving 8 bases between. DNA of the CDR3: TGTGCCCGGGAGCTTAACTATGGCTACACCTTC. Protein sequence: CARELNYGYTF. The variable domain in full, with the rest retrieved from reference TRBV30 and TRBJ1-2, is SQTIHQWPATLVQPVGSPLSLECTVEGTSNPNLYWYRQAAGRGLQLLFYSVGIGQISSEVPQNLSASRPQDRQFILSSKKLLLSDSGFYLCARELNYGYTFGSGTRLTVV.